This TCR beta chain was retrieved from a study of shared clonotypes between healthy human individuals. CDR3 length equals 17 residues. Germline-derived CDR1 and CDR2 are SGHAT and FQNNGV. The germline V and J ends were trimmed by 4 bases and 1 base, with 17 bases remaining between them. The table came from immunoSEQ multiplex PCR; TCRdb's copy has only in-frame clones and leaves some out. This table holds roughly 2,300,000 clones, 85% to 95% found once. Sequenced: naive CD4+ T cells from PBMCs. Subset defined: CD45RA+ positively selected. This TCR was recovered from a man aged 18-30 years in good health. Some clones in this sample may be carry-over from other donors' samples. V is TRBV11-2 and J is TRBJ1-3, with D uncertain. DNA for the CDR3: TGTGCCAGCAGCTCCGCCGGTTGGGGAAGGTCTGGAAACACCATATATTTT. Protein product: CASSSAGWGRSGNTIYF.